This is a list of T cell receptor beta chains from one sample in a study of T cells in Graves' hyperthyroidism and ophthalmopathy. TCRdb used MiXCR to reprocess the multiplex PCR reads, holding one entry per CDR3 protein. This sample carries about 52,000 distinct CDR3 sequences, approximately 48% of them seen once, and the ten largest clones take about 8.9%. The sample consisted of blood. The receptors here all came from a woman aged 50 to 65 with Graves' ophthalmopathy. CDR3s include the opening cysteine and the closing phenylalanine or tryptophan. The order of the fields is V gene, D gene, J gene, clone size, CDR3 protein, CDR3 DNA. A D gene is named only where the DNA matches it firmly. Expanded clones get a size class; other rows say once, few or many, or leave the size out.

V gene: TRBV24-1
D gene: -
J gene: TRBJ1-5
clone size: -
CDR3 protein: CASSADRNSIQPQHF
CDR3 DNA: TGTGCCTCCAGTGCCGACCGAAATAGCATTCAGCCCCAGCATTTT

V gene: TRBV19
D gene: -
J gene: TRBJ1-5
clone size: -
CDR3 protein: CASSILRQGEYLPQHF
CDR3 DNA: TGTGCCAGTAGTATATTACGTCAGGGTGAGTATCTGCCCCAGCATTTT

V gene: TRBV7-2
D gene: TRBD2
J gene: TRBJ2-7
clone size: once
CDR3 protein: CASSLALGLAGGIVYEQYF
CDR3 DNA: TGTGCCAGCAGCTTAGCATTGGGACTAGCGGGAGGAATTGTATACGAGCAGTACTTC

V gene: TRBV6-6
D gene: -
J gene: TRBJ2-2
clone size: once
CDR3 protein: CASSYPDLTGELFF
CDR3 DNA: TGTGCCAGCAGTTACCCGGACTTAACCGGGGAGCTGTTTTTT

V gene: TRBV6-4
D gene: TRBD1
J gene: TRBJ2-1
clone size: many
CDR3 protein: CASSRQGGEQFF
CDR3 DNA: TGTGCCAGCAGTCGACAGGGCGGTGAGCAGTTCTTC

V gene: TRBV5-4
D gene: TRBD1
J gene: TRBJ2-7
clone size: few
CDR3 protein: CASSLAGTGLDEQYF
CDR3 DNA: TGTGCCAGCAGCTTGGCCGGGACAGGGCTGGACGAGCAGTACTTC

V gene: TRBV5-1
D gene: -
J gene: TRBJ2-1
clone size: once
CDR3 protein: CASSLGPGTAASSYNEQFF
CDR3 DNA: TGTGCCAGCAGCTTGGGTCCCGGTACTGCGGCGAGCTCCTACAATGAGCAGTTCTTC

V gene: TRBV5-5
D gene: TRBD2
J gene: TRBJ2-1
clone size: many
CDR3 protein: CASSLGGLATNEQFF
CDR3 DNA: TGTGCCAGCAGCCTTGGGGGACTAGCGACCAATGAGCAGTTCTTC

V gene: TRBV7-2
D gene: -
J gene: TRBJ1-2
clone size: -
CDR3 protein: CASSQQGAYGHTF
CDR3 DNA: TGTGCCAGCAGCCAACAGGGAGCCTATGGCCACACCTTC

V gene: TRBV24-1
D gene: -
J gene: TRBJ2-3
clone size: many
CDR3 protein: CATAPPGQPEGTDTQYF
CDR3 DNA: TGTGCCACCGCTCCCCCCGGGCAGCCAGAGGGCACAGATACGCAGTATTTT

V gene: TRBV2
D gene: TRBD2
J gene: TRBJ2-5
clone size: medium-sized
CDR3 protein: CASLAGETETQYF
CDR3 DNA: TGTGCCAGTTTAGCGGGAGAGACTGAGACCCAGTACTTC

V gene: TRBV6-5
D gene: -
J gene: TRBJ1-3
clone size: many
CDR3 protein: CASTRRGTSYSGNTIYF
CDR3 DNA: TGTGCCAGCACTCGAAGGGGGACATCCTACTCTGGAAACACCATATATTTT

V gene: TRBV5-8
D gene: -
J gene: TRBJ2-7
clone size: many
CDR3 protein: CASSLDGGPMEQYF
CDR3 DNA: TGTGCCAGCAGCTTGGACGGGGGCCCCATGGAGCAGTACTTC

V gene: TRBV3-1
D gene: -
J gene: TRBJ2-7
clone size: many
CDR3 protein: CASSQAGDDEQYF
CDR3 DNA: TGTGCCAGCAGTCAGGCAGGGGACGACGAGCAGTACTTC

V gene: TRBV7-9
D gene: -
J gene: TRBJ2-3
clone size: many
CDR3 protein: CASSFRGQSTDTQYF
CDR3 DNA: TGTGCCAGCAGCTTTAGAGGGCAGAGCACAGATACGCAGTATTTT

V gene: TRBV19
D gene: -
J gene: TRBJ1-1
clone size: many
CDR3 protein: CASSLPRQLRAAFF
CDR3 DNA: TGTGCCAGTAGTTTGCCCAGACAGTTGAGGGCAGCTTTCTTT

V gene: TRBV12-3/TRBV12-4
D gene: -
J gene: TRBJ2-3
clone size: -
CDR3 protein: CASSLRPLGVRSRSTDTQYF
CDR3 DNA: TGTGCCAGCAGTTTACGCCCCCTCGGTGTTAGGAGTCGGAGCACAGATACGCAGTATTTT

V gene: TRBV5-4
D gene: -
J gene: TRBJ1-2
clone size: -
CDR3 protein: CASSFEKGVGGNGYTF
CDR3 DNA: TGTGCCAGCAGCTTCGAGAAGGGGGTGGGTGGTAACGGCTACACCTTC

V gene: TRBV11-2
D gene: -
J gene: TRBJ1-2
clone size: many
CDR3 protein: CASSLAQSARGGYTF
CDR3 DNA: TGTGCCAGCAGCTTAGCTCAATCGGCGCGAGGAGGCTACACCTTC

V gene: TRBV3-1
D gene: -
J gene: TRBJ2-5
clone size: many
CDR3 protein: CASSPAGGRETQYF
CDR3 DNA: TGTGCCAGCAGTCCAGCGGGTGGGAGGGAGACCCAGTACTTC

V gene: TRBV5-8
D gene: TRBD2
J gene: TRBJ2-3
clone size: many
CDR3 protein: CASSLAGAGADTQYF
CDR3 DNA: TGTGCCAGCAGCTTGGCCGGGGCGGGAGCAGATACGCAGTATTTT

V gene: TRBV6-1
D gene: TRBD1
J gene: TRBJ2-1
clone size: many
CDR3 protein: CASGNRGEQFF
CDR3 DNA: TGTGCCAGCGGAAACAGGGGTGAGCAGTTCTTC